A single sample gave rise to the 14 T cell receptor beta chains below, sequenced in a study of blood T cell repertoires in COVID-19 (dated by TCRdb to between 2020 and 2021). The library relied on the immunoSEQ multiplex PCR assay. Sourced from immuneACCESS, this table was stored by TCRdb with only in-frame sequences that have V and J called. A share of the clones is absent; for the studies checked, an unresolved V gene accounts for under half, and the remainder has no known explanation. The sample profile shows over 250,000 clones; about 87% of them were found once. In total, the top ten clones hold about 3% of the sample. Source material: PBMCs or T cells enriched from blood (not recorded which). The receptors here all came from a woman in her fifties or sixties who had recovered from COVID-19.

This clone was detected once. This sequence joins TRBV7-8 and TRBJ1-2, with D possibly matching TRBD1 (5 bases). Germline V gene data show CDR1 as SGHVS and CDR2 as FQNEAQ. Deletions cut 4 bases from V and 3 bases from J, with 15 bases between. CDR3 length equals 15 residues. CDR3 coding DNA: TGTGCCAGCAGCTCCGGGACTGGGAAGGACTATGGCTACACCTTC. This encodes CASSSGTGKDYGYTF.

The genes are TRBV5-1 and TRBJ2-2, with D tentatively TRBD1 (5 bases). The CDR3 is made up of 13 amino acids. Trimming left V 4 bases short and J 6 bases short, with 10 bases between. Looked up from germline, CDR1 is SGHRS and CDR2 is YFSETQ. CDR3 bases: TGCGCCAGCAGCGATCAGGGTTCCGGGGAGCTGTTTTTT. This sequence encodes CASSDQGSGELFF.

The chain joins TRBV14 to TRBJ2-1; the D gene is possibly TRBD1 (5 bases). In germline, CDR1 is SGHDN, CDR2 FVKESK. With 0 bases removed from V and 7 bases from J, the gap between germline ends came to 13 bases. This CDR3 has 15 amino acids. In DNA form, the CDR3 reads TGTGCCAGCAGCCAAGAGCTCAGGGTAAGGAATGAGCAGTTCTTC. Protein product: CASSQELRVRNEQFF.

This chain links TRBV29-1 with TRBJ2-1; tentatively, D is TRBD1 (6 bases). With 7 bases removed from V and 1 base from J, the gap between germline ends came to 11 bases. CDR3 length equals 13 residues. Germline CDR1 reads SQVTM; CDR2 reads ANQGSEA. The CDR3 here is CSGSQGSYNEQFF. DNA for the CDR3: TGCAGCGGAAGCCAGGGGTCCTACAATGAGCAGTTCTTC.

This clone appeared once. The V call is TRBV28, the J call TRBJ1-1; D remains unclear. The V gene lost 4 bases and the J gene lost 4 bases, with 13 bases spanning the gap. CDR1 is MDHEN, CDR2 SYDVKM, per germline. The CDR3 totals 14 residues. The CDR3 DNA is TGTGCCAGCAGTTCCCGGGGAACGGGCACTGAAGCTTTCTTT. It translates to CASSSRGTGTEAFF. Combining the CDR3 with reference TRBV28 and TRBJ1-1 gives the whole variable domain DVKVTQSSRYLVKRTGEKVFLECVQDMDHENMFWYRQDPGLGLRLIYFSYDVKMKEKGDIPEGYSVSREKKERFSLILESASTNQTSMYLCASSSRGTGTEAFFGQGTRLTVV.

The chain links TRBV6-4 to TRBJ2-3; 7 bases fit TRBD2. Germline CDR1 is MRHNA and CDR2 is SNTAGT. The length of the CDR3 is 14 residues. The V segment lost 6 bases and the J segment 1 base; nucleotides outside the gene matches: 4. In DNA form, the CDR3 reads TGTGCCAGCAGCTTTCTAGCGGGCACAGATACGCAGTATTTT. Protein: CASSFLAGTDTQYF.

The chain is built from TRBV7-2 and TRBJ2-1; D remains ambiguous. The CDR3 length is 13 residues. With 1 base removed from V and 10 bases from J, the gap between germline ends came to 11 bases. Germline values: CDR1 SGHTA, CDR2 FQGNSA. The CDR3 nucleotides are TGTGCCAGCAGCTTAGATCCCAAAATCGAGCAGTTCTTC. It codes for CASSLDPKIEQFF. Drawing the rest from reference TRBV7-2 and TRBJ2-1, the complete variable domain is GAGVSQSPSNKVTEKGKDVELRCDPISGHTALYWYRQSLGQGLEFLIYFQGNSAPDKSGLPSDRFSAERTGGSVSTLTIQRTQQEDSAVYLCASSLDPKIEQFFGPGTRLTVL.

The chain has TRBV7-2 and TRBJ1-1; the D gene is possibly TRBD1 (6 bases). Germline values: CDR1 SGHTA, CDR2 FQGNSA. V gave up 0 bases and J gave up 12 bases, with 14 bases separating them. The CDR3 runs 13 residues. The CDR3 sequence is CASSLAQGLWTFF. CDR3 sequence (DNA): TGTGCCAGCAGCTTAGCACAGGGCCTGTGGACTTTCTTT.

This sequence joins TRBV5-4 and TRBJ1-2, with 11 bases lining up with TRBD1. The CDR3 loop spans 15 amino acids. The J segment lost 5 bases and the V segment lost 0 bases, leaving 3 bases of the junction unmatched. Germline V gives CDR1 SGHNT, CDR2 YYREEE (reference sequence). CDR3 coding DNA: TGTGCCAGCAGCTTGGGGACAGGGGGCTTGTATGGCTACACCTTC. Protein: CASSLGTGGLYGYTF.

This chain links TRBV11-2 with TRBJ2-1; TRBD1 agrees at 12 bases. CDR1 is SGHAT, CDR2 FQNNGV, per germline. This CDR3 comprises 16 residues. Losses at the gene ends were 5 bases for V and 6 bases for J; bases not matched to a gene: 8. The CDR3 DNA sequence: TGTGCCAGCAGCACAAGGGACAGGGGGCTTAGCAATGAGCAGTTCTTC. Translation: CASSTRDRGLSNEQFF.

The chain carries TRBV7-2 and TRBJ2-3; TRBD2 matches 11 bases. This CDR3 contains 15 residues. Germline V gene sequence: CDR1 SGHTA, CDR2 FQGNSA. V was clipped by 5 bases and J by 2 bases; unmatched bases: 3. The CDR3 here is CASSLTSGITDTQYF. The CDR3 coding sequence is TGTGCCAGCAGCCTGACTAGCGGGATCACAGATACGCAGTATTTT.

The CDR3 DNA sequence: TGTGCCACCAGTGATCCCTCCGGGAGGCCCTACACCGGGGAGCTGTTTTTT. Translated: CATSDPSGRPYTGELFF. This chain connects TRBV24-1 to TRBJ2-2, with 7 nucleotides matching TRBD2. The CDR3 spans 17 residues. The junction had 9 bases not matched to a gene; V was cut back by 3 bases and J by 3 bases. The V gene's germline CDR1 is KGHDR and CDR2 SFDVKD.

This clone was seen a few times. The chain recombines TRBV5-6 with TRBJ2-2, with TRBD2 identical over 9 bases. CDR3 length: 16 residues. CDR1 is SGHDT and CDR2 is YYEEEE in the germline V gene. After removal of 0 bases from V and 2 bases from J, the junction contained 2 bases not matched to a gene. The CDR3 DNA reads TGTGCCAGCAGCTTGGGACTAGCGGTAAACACCGGGGAGCTGTTTTTT. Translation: CASSLGLAVNTGELFF.

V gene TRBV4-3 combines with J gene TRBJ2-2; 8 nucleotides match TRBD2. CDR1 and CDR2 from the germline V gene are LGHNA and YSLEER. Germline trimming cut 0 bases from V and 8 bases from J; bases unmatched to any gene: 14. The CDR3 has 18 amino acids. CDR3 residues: CASSQEVGTSRPRGELFF. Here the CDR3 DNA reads TGCGCCAGCAGCCAAGAAGTAGGGACTAGTAGGCCGAGGGGGGAGCTGTTTTTT.